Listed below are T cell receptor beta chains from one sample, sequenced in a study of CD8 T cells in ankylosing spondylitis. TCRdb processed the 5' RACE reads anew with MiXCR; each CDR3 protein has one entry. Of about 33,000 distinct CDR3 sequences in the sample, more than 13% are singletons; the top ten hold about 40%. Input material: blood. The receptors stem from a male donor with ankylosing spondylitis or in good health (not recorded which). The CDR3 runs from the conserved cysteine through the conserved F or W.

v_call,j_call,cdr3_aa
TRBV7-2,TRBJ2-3,CASSFRGHSSTDTQYF
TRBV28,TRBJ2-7,CATAIPYEQYF
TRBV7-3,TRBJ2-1,CASSPISGTYNEQFF
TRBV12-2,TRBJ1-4,CASRLYPQGMGVKLFF
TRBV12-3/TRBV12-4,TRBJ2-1,CASRLAGGYEQFF
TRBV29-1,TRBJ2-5,CSVEGAGLYQETQYF
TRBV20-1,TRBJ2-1,CSARGGGLPNNEQFF
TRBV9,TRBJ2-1,CASSVATGFEQFF
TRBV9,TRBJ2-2,CASSVDLRGELFF
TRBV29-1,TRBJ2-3,CSAGTDSHTQYF
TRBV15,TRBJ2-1,CATSSRDSSMGEQFF
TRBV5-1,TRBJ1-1,CASSRAQMEGAFF
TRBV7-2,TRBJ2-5,CASSPGWEETQYF
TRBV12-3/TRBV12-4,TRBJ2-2,CASSFRGTGELFF
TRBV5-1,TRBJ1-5,CASSPGQVNQPQHF
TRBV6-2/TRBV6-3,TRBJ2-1,CASSRPPANEQFF
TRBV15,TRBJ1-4,CATSRTRQGVNEKLFF
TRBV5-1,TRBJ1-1,CASSTRGRAYTEAFF
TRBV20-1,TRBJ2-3,CSAIRDRDTDTQYF
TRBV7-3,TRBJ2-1,CASSQGGYSYNEQFF
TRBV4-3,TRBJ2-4,CASSQRLAGENIQYF
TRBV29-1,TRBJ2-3,CSVFKGLAGPTDTQYF
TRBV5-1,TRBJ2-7,CASRSGTHEQYF
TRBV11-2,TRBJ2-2,CASGHRGIIGELFF
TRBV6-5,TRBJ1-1,CASSLDRRNTEAFF
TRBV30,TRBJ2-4,CAWSPTRRENIQYF
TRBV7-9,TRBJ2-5,CASSPRGTSETQYF